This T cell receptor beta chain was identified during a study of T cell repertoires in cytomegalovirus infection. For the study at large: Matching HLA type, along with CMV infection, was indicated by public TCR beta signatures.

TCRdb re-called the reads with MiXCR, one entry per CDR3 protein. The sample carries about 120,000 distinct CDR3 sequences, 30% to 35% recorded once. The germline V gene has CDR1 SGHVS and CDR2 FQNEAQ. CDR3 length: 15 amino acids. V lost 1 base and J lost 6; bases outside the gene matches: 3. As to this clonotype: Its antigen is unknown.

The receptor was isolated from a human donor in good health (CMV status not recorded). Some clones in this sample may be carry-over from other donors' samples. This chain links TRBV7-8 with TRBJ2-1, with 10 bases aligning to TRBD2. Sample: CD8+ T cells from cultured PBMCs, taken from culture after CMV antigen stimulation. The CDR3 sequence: CASSLGSGGANEQFF. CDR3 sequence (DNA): TGTGCCAGCAGCTTAGGGAGCGGGGGGGCCAATGAGCAGTTCTTC.